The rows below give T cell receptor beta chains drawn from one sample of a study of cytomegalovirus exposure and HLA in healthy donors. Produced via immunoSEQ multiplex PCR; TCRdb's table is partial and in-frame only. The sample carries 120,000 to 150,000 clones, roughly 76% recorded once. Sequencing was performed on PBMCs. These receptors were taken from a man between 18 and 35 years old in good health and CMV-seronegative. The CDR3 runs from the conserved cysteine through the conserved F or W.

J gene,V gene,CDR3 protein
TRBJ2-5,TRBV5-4,CASSRPDTEETQYF
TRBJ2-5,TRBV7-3,CASSLLGLAGETQYF
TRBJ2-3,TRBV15,CATTNVLRTPSTDTQYF
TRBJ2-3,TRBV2,CASSEATSGKETQYF
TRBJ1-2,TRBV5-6,CASSLNRLRRGYTF
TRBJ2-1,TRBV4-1,CASSQAGESYNEQFF
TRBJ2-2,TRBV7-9,CASSRTSGGQNTGELFF
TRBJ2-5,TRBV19,CASGEAGGLMETQYF
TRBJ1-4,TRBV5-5,CASSLATGGTREKLFF
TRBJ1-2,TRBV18,CASSPFSSGYGYTF
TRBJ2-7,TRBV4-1,CASSQDRDSESYEQYF
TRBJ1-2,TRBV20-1,CSGGGVGGYTF
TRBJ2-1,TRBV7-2,CASSPGTSGRGVFNEQFF
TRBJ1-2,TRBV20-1,CSAILDRDHTF
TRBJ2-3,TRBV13,CASSLDRVSDTQYF
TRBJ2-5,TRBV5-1,CASSLERREQYF
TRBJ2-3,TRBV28,CEFGEGRTDTQYF
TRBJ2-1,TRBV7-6,CASSLEGLTYNEQFF
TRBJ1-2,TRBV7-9,CASSLDMRGYTF
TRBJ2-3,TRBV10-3,CAIGEAGGHGDTQYF
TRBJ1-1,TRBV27,CASSLQGSYTEAFF
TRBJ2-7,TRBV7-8,CASSLVEWAEGEQYF
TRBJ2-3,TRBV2,CASTGGTDTQYF
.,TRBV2,CASSEASGGLSYEQYF
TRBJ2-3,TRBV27,CASSPIAGGSDTQYF
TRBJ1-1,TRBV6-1,CAIDRGRTEAFF
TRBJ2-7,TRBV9,CASSVEGGRDEQYF
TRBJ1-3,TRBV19,CASSTTGESSGNTIYF
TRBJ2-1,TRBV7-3,CASSLMAGNEQFF
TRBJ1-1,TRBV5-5,CASSWDRGQGGTEAFF
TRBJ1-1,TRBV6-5,CASSTDRGTTEAFF
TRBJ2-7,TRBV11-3,CASSTEQGYEQYF
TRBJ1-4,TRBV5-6,CASTGTGGEKLFF
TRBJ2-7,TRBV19,CASSIPGQGTYEQYF
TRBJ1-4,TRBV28,CASSPGTHEKLFF
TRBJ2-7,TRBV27,CASSWGADGYEQYF
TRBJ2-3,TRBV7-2,CASSLVSGGALHADTQYF